This T cell receptor beta chain was identified in a study of T-cell reconstitution after alpha-beta-depleted transplantation in children. Overall study results and limits: Among T cells one year after transplant, newly produced cells accounted for most counts and diversity. Approximately two months post-transplant, alpha-beta T cells reportedly originated from several hundred expanded graft clones.

In its sample, this clonotype was seen many times. Its antigen remains unidentified. A TCRbeta library incorporating unique molecular identifiers was prepared. Using its own MiXCR run on the PCR reads, TCRdb lists one record per CDR3 protein. Of 60,000 to 70,000 distinct CDR3 sequences in the sample, roughly 5.2% were seen once. The CDR3 length is 15 residues. After removal of 6 bases from V and 4 bases from J, the junction contained 3 bases not matched to a gene. This material consisted of PBMCs, mostly from graft donor cells, taken 180 days after TCRalphabeta/CD19-depleted stem cell transplant. The receptor was derived from a boy under two years old who had a stem cell transplant for acute myeloid leukemia, so the T cells may come from the graft donor. The chain combines TRBV12-3 or TRBV12-4 with TRBJ2-2; TRBD2 matches at 12 bases. CDR3 loop: CASRLAGGPTGELFF. The CDR3 DNA reads TGTGCCAGCAGACTAGCGGGGGGACCCACCGGGGAGCTGTTTTTT.